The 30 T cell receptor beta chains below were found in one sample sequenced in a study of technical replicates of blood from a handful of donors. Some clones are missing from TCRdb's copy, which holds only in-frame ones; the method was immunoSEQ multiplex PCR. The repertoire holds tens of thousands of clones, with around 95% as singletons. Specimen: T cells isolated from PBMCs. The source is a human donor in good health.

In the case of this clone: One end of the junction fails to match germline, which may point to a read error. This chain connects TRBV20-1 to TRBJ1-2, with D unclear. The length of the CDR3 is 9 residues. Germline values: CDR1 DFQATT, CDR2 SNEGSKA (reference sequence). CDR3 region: CSARDAKPF. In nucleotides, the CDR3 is TGCAGTGCTAGAGATGCGAAGCCATTC.

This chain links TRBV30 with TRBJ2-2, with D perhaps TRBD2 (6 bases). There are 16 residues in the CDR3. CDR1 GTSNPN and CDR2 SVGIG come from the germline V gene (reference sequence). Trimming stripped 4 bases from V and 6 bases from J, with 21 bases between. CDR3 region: CAWKNRGLAMAGELFF. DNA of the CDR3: TGTGCCTGGAAAAACCGAGGGCTAGCGATGGCCGGGGAGCTGTTTTTT. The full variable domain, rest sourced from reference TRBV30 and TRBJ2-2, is SQTIHQWPATLVQPVGSPLSLECTVEGTSNPNLYWYRQAAGRGLQLLFYSVGIGQISSEVPQNLSASRPQDRQFILSSKKLLLSDSGFYLCAWKNRGLAMAGELFFGEGSRLTVL.

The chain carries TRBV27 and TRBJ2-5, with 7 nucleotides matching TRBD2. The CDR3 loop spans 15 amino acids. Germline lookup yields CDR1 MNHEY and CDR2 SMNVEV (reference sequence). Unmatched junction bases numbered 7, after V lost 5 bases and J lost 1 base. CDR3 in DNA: TGTGCCAGCAGTCTTTCAGGCGGGAGCCAAGAGACCCAGTACTTC. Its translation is CASSLSGGSQETQYF.

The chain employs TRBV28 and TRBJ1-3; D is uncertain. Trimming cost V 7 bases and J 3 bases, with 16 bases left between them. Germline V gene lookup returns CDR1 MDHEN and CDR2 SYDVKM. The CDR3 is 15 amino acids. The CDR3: CASIREDFGGNTIYF. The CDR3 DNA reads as TGTGCCAGCATCCGGGAGGACTTTGGTGGAAACACCATATATTTT.

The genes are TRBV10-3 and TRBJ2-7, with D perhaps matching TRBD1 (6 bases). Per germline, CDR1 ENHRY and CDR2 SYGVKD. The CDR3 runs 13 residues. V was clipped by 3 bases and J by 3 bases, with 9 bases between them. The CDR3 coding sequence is TGTGCCATCAGTGAAGGGGGAAGCTACGAGCAGTACTTC. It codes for CAISEGGSYEQYF.

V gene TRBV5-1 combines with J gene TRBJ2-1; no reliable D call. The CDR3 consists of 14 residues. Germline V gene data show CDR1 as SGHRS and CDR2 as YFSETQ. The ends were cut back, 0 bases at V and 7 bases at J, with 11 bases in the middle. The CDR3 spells CASSLEASQNEQFF. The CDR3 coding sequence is TGCGCCAGCAGCTTGGAGGCTAGTCAAAATGAGCAGTTCTTC.

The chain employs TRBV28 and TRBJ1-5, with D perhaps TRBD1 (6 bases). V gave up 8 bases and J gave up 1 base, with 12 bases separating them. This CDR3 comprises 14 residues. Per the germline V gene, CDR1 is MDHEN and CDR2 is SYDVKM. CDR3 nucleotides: TGTGCCAGCCGGGGCGGGGGCAGCAATCAGCCCCAGCATTTT. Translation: CASRGGGSNQPQHF. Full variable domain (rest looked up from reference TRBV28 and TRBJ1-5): DVKVTQSSRYLVKRTGEKVFLECVQDMDHENMFWYRQDPGLGLRLIYFSYDVKMKEKGDIPEGYSVSREKKERFSLILESASTNQTSMYLCASRGGGSNQPQHFGDGTRLSIL.

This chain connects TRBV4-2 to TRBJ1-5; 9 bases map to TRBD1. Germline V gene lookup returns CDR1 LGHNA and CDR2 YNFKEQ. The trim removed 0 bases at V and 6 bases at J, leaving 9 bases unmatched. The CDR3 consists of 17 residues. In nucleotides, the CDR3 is TGTGCCAGCAGCCAAGATTCTCAGGGACAGGGAGTTCAGCCCCAGCATTTT. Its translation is CASSQDSQGQGVQPQHF.

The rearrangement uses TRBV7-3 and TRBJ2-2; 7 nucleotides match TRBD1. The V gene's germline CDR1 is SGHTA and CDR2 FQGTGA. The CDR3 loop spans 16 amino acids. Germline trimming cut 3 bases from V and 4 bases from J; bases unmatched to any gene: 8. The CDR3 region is CASSFPRAGGTGELFF. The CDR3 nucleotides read TGTGCCAGCAGCTTCCCCCGGGCAGGGGGCACCGGGGAGCTGTTTTTT.

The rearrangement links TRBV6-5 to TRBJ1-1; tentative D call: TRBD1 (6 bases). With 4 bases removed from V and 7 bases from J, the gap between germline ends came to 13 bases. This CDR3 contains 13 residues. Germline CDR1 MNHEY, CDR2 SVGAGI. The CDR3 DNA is TGTGCCAGCAGTTTACAGGGTTTTGGTGAAGCTTTCTTT. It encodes CASSLQGFGEAFF.

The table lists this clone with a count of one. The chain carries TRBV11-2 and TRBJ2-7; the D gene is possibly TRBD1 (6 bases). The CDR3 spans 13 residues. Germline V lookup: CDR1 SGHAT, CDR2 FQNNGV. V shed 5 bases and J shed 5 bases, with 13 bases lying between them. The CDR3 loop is CASSQTGTNEQYF. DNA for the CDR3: TGTGCCAGCAGCCAAACCGGGACAAACGAGCAGTACTTC. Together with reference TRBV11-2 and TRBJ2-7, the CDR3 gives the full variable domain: EAGVAQSPRYKIIEKRQSVAFWCNPISGHATLYWYQQILGQGPKLLIQFQNNGVVDDSQLPKDRFSAERLKGVDSTLKIQPAKLEDSAVYLCASSQTGTNEQYFGPGTRLTVT.

The CDR3 nucleotides read TGTGCCAGCTCACCACCACAGCCAAACTATGGCTACACCTTC. Amino acids: CASSPPQPNYGYTF. The rearrangement links TRBV18 to TRBJ1-2; no definite D call. V was trimmed by 0 bases and J by 2 bases, leaving 7 bases between them. Germline loops: CDR1 KGHSH, CDR2 LQKENI. This CDR3 region has 14 residues.

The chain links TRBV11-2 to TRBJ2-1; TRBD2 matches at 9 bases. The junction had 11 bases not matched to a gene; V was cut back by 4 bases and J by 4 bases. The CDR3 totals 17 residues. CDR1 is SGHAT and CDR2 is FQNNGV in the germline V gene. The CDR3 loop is CASSSYGGRARYNEQFF. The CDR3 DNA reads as TGTGCCAGCAGCTCGTATGGCGGGAGGGCCCGATACAATGAGCAGTTCTTC.

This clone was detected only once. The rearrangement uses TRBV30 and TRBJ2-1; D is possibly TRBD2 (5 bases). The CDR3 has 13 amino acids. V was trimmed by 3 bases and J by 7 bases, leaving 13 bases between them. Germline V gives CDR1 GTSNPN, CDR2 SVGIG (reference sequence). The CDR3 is CAWRTGLGNEQFF. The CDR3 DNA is TGTGCCTGGAGAACCGGACTCGGGAATGAGCAGTTCTTC.

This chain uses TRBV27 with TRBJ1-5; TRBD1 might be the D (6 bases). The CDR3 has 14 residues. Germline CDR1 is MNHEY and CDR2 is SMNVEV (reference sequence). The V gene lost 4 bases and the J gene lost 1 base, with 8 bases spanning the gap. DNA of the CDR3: TGTGCCAGCAGTTCCCAGGGGAGCAATCAGCCCCAGCATTTT. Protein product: CASSSQGSNQPQHF.

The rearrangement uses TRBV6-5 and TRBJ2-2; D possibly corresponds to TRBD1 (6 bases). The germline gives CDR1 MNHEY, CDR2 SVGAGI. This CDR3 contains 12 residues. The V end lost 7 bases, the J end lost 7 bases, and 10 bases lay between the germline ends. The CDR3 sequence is CASKKGHGELFF. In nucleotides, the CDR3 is TGTGCCAGCAAAAAGGGACACGGGGAGCTGTTTTTT.

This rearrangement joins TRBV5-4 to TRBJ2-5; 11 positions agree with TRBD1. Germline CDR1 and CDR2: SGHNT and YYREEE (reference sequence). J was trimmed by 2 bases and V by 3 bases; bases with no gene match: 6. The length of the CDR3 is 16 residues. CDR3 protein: CASSWDRGWGQETQYF. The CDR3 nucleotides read TGTGCCAGCAGCTGGGACAGGGGGTGGGGACAAGAGACCCAGTACTTC.

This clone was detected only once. Here the CDR3 DNA reads TGTGCCAGCTTGTCAGGGTACCAAGAGACCCAGTACTTC. Translation: CASLSGYQETQYF. The chain couples TRBV2 to TRBJ2-5, with D possibly being TRBD1 (5 bases). V shed 8 bases and J shed 0 bases, with 10 bases lying between them. Germline V lookup: CDR1 SNHLY, CDR2 FYNNEI. The CDR3 is made up of 13 amino acids.

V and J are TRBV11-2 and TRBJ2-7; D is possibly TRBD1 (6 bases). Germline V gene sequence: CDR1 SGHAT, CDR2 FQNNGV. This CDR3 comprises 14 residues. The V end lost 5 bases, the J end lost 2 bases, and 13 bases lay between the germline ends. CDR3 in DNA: TGTGCCAGCAGCCCACAGACAGGCCCCTACGAGCAGTACTTC. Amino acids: CASSPQTGPYEQYF. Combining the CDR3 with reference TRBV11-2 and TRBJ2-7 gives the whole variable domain EAGVAQSPRYKIIEKRQSVAFWCNPISGHATLYWYQQILGQGPKLLIQFQNNGVVDDSQLPKDRFSAERLKGVDSTLKIQPAKLEDSAVYLCASSPQTGPYEQYFGPGTRLTVT.

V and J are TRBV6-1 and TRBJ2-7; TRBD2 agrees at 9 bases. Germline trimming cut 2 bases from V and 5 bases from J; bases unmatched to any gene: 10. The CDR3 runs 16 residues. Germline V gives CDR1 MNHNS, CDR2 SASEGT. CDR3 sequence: CASSESDVTSGHEQYF. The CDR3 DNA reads TGTGCCAGCAGTGAAAGCGATGTGACTAGCGGACACGAGCAGTACTTC.

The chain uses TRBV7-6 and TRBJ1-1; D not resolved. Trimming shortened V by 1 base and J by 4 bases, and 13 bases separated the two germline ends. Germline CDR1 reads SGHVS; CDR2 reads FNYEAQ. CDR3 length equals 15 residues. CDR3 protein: CASSLVEGVGTEAFF. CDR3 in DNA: TGTGCCAGCAGCTTAGTTGAGGGAGTAGGCACTGAAGCTTTCTTT.

The CDR3: CASSLSQAYEQYF. In DNA form, the CDR3 reads TGCGCCAGCAGCTTGTCACAGGCCTACGAGCAGTACTTC. The chain has TRBV5-1 and TRBJ2-7; D might be TRBD1 (5 bases). CDR1 and CDR2 (germline): SGHRS, YFSETQ. Trimming removed 1 base at V and 2 bases at J, with 7 bases between. This CDR3 comprises 13 residues.

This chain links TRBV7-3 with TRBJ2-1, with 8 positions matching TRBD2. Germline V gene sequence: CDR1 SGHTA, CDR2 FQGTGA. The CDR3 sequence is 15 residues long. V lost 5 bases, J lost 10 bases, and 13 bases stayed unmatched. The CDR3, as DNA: TGTGCCAGCAGCCAAGGAGCGGGAGATCAGCGGGAGCAGTTCTTC. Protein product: CASSQGAGDQREQFF.

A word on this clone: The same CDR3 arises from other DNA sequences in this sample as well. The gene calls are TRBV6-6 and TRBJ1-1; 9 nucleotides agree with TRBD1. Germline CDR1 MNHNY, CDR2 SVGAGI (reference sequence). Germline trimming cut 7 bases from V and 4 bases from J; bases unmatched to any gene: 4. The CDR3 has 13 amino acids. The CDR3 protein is CASKSTGGTEAFF. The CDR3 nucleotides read TGTGCCAGCAAATCGACAGGGGGCACTGAAGCTTTCTTT.

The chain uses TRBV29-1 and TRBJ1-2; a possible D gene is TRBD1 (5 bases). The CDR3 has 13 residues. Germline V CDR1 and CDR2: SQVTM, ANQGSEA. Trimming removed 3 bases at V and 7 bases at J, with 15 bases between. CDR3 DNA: TGCAGCGTTGAGGTTACAGGTTGGTTTGGCTACACCTTC. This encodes CSVEVTGWFGYTF.

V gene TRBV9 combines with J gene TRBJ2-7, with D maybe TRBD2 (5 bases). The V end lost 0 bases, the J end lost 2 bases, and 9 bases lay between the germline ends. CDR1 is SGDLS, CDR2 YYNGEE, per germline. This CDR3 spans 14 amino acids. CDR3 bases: TGTGCCAGCAGCGTAGGAGAGGGCCCCTACGAGCAGTACTTC. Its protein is CASSVGEGPYEQYF.

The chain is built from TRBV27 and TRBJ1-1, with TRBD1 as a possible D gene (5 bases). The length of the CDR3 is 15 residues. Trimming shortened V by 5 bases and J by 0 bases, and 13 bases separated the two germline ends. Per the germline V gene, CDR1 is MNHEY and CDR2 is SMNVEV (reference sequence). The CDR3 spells CASSSGAFMNTEAFF. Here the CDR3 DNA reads TGTGCCAGCAGTAGTGGGGCGTTCATGAACACTGAAGCTTTCTTT.

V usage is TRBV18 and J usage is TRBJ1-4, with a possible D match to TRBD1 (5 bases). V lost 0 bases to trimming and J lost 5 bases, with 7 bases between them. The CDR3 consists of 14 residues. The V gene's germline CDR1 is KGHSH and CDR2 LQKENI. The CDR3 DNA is TGTGCCAGCTCACCACCGGCAGGGAATGAAAAACTGTTTTTT. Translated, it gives CASSPPAGNEKLFF.

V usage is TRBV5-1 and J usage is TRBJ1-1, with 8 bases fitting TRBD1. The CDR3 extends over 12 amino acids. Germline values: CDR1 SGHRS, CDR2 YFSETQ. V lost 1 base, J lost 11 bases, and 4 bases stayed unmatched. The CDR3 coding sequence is TGCGCCAGCAGCTTGCAGCAGGGGGCGGCTTTCTTT. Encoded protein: CASSLQQGAAFF.

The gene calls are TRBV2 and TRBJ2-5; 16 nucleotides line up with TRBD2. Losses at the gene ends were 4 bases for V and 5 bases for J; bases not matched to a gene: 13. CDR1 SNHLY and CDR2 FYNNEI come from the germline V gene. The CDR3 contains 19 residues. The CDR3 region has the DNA TGTGCCAGCAGTGGAACCGGGACTAGCGGGAGGGCCAGTGTGGAGACCCAGTACTTC. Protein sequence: CASSGTGTSGRASVETQYF.